This T cell receptor beta chain emerged from a study of T cell responses to AZD1222 COVID-19 vaccine. Produced via immunoSEQ multiplex PCR; TCRdb's table is partial and in-frame only. The data show approximately 150,000 clones, about 93% seen once. Study-wide points: Once two AZD1222 doses were given, Spike-specific TCR breadth and depth went up. The repertoires were collected only after the peak T cell response. A mostly white British donor set with more females was recruited, and clonal diversity was possibly underestimated.

About this clone itself: What it binds is not known.

CDR1 is ENHRY, CDR2 SYGVKD, per germline. The V and J ends lost 0 bases and 5 bases respectively, with 13 bases between them. The CDR3 runs to 16 residues. The TCR sequence derives from an adult who received the AZD1222 COVID-19 vaccine. The chain links TRBV10-3 to TRBJ2-2; weak D call: TRBD2 (6 bases). This material consisted of peripheral blood, taken 28 days after the second AZD1222 dose. The CDR3: CAISESSGVGTGELFF. CDR3 coding DNA: TGTGCCATCAGTGAGTCGTCGGGAGTTGGTACCGGGGAGCTGTTTTTT.